Below are 21 T cell receptor beta chains sequenced from a single sample in a study of neurological immune-mediated disorders (dated by TCRdb to the late 2010s). Library preparation employed 5' RACE. Instrument on record: Illumina HiSeq 2500. TCRdb trimmed the raw reads at Q25, called clones with MiXCR and kept productive beta chains. Rows are combined by CDR3 protein, so each entry shows the most common genes and DNA. The sample data list approximately 37,000 distinct CDR3 sequences, and more than 3% of these were observed just once. The ten largest clones take up roughly 8.2% of the sample. What this sample's time point label stands for: longitudinal time-point 1 (baseline). Sequences were obtained from PBMCs. All receptors come from a woman aged 55-75 years with multiple sclerosis.

This clonotype was seen a handful of times. A read error is possible here, since a much larger clone lies one base away. The chain uses TRBV5-1 and TRBJ2-7; a possible D gene is TRBD1 (6 bases). CDR3 length: 16 residues. Germline CDR1 reads SGHRS; CDR2 reads YFSETQ. The germline V and J ends were trimmed by 3 bases and 3 bases, with 19 bases remaining between them. The CDR3 loop reads CASSSKNREGVYEQYV. DNA for the CDR3: TGCGCCAGCAGCTCCAAAAACAGGGAAGGAGTCTACGAGCAGTACGTC.

This clonotype was found many times. The rearrangement joins TRBV9 to TRBJ2-7; 15 positions agree with TRBD2. CDR3 size: 17 residues. Germline V lookup: CDR1 SGDLS, CDR2 YYNGEE. V was pared by 2 bases and J by 2 bases, with 5 bases of the junction left unmatched. CDR3 nucleotides: TGTGCCAGCAGCGTCGGGACTAGCGGGGGGACGGCCTACGAGCAGTACTTC. Its protein is CASSVGTSGGTAYEQYF.

Ten or more counts support this clonotype. This sequence joins TRBV27 and TRBJ2-2, with unresolved D. Trimming pared 8 bases from V and 0 bases from J, leaving 4 bases between. CDR1 is MNHEY, CDR2 SMNVEV, per germline (reference sequence). There are 12 residues in the CDR3. CDR3 in amino acids: CASRTNTGELFF. CDR3 in DNA: TGTGCCAGCCGCACGAACACCGGGGAGCTGTTTTTT.

This clonotype was seen repeatedly, ten times or more. A much larger clone differs from this one at a single base, so this may be a read error. The chain links TRBV5-1 to TRBJ2-7, with a weak D call TRBD1 (6 bases). V was shortened by 0 bases and J by 7 bases, with 14 bases between the two germline ends. The germline gives CDR1 SGHRS, CDR2 YFSETQ. CDR3 size: 14 residues. The CDR3 DNA follows: TGCGCCAGCAGCTTGGTTACAGGGCCGAAAGAGCAGTACTTC. It specifies CASSLVTGPKEQYF.

This clonotype was picked up a small number of times. The V call is TRBV18, the J call TRBJ1-1, with D perhaps matching TRBD1 (5 bases). V was clipped by 0 bases and J by 5 bases, with 10 bases between them. The CDR3 has 14 residues. Per the germline V gene, CDR1 is KGHSH and CDR2 is LQKENI. This CDR3 reads CASSPPPGGTEAFF. The CDR3 nucleotides are TGTGCCAGCTCACCACCGCCCGGGGGGACTGAAGCTTTCTTT.

This clonotype was found many times. V is TRBV5-1 and J is TRBJ1-2; 7 nucleotides match TRBD1. V dropped 4 bases and J dropped 1; count of bases not matched to a gene: 4. This CDR3 has 14 amino acids. Per germline, CDR1 SGHRS and CDR2 YFSETQ. The CDR3 nucleotides are TGCGCCAGCAGCCCGGGACAGAGTAACTATGGCTACACCTTC. Its translation: CASSPGQSNYGYTF.

This clonotype was detected ten times or more. V is TRBV5-1 and J is TRBJ2-1; 7 nucleotides agree with TRBD2. V shed 7 bases, J shed 2 bases, and the junction held 6 bases outside the gene matches. The CDR3 sequence is 14 residues long. In germline, CDR1 is SGHRS, CDR2 YFSETQ. This chain's CDR3 is CASVPGGPYNEQFF. The CDR3 coding sequence is TGCGCCAGCGTCCCGGGGGGACCCTACAATGAGCAGTTCTTC.

The table lists this clonotype with many counts. This sequence joins TRBV5-1 and TRBJ2-5; 7 bases align to TRBD1. Germline-derived CDR1 and CDR2 are SGHRS and YFSETQ. This CDR3 spans 13 amino acids. Trimming took 2 bases from V and 5 from J; bases not matched to a gene: 3. The CDR3 DNA sequence: TGCGCCAGCAGCTTACAGGGGCTGGAGACCCAGTACTTC. Its translation: CASSLQGLETQYF.

This clonotype was counted many times. The chain couples TRBV5-1 to TRBJ2-4, with a possible D match to TRBD2 (5 bases). The V gene lost 4 bases and the J gene lost 3 bases, with 14 bases spanning the gap. This CDR3 region has 15 residues. CDR1 SGHRS and CDR2 YFSETQ come from the germline V gene. The CDR3 DNA follows: TGCGCCAGCAGCCCGGGGATGGTCGGCAAAAACATTCAGTACTTC. Amino acids: CASSPGMVGKNIQYF.

Sample share makes this clonotype medium-sized. This chain joins TRBV5-1 and TRBJ1-5; D is uncertain. There are 15 residues in the CDR3. Germline V CDR1 and CDR2: SGHRS, YFSETQ. Trimming pared 0 bases from V and 4 bases from J, leaving 11 bases between. CDR3 sequence reads: CASSLGGPQNQPQHF. CDR3 coding DNA: TGCGCCAGCAGCTTGGGCGGGCCCCAGAATCAGCCCCAGCATTTT.

This clonotype was observed many times. The chain is built from TRBV5-1 and TRBJ2-2, with 8 bases that match TRBD2. J was trimmed by 6 bases and V by 2 bases; bases with no gene match: 6. This CDR3 spans 15 amino acids. Germline values: CDR1 SGHRS, CDR2 YFSETQ. The CDR3 loop reads CASSLAGAPPGELFF. As DNA, the CDR3 is TGCGCCAGCAGCTTAGCGGGGGCACCCCCCGGGGAGCTGTTTTTT.

This clonotype has ten or more counts. V and J are TRBV7-8 and TRBJ2-7, with 10 bases identical to TRBD2. Per germline, CDR1 SGHVS and CDR2 FQNEAQ. After removal of 1 base from V and 6 bases from J, the junction contained 6 bases not matched to a gene. The CDR3 loop spans 15 amino acids. The CDR3 bases are TGTGCCAGCAGCTTAGTTGGGACTAGCGTTACCGAGCAGTACTTC. Protein: CASSLVGTSVTEQYF.

This clonotype was recorded at least ten times. The V and J genes are TRBV5-1 and TRBJ1-1; D gene ambiguous. Trimming left V 2 bases short and J 4 bases short, with 21 bases between. The V gene's germline CDR1 is SGHRS and CDR2 YFSETQ. CDR3 length equals 17 residues. Written as DNA, the CDR3 is TGCGCCAGCAGCTTACGAACACCCGCACCTCCTCGCACTGAAGCTTTCTTT. As protein: CASSLRTPAPPRTEAFF.

This clonotype occurred many times. CDR3 coding DNA: TGTGCCAGCAGTCCTGCCGGGGCAGGTCAGCCCCAGCATTTT. It translates to CASSPAGAGQPQHF. The chain recombines TRBV6-1 with TRBJ1-5, with D maybe TRBD1 (5 bases). Trimming removed 5 bases at V and 6 bases at J, with 14 bases between. Germline V gene lookup returns CDR1 MNHNS and CDR2 SASEGT. The CDR3 runs 14 residues.

The table lists this clonotype with many counts. CDR3 in amino acids: CASSQVVNRQFF. In DNA form, the CDR3 reads TGTGCCAGCAGCCAAGTCGTGAACCGGCAGTTCTTC. The chain carries TRBV3-1 and TRBJ2-1; D is uncertain. Germline CDR1 and CDR2: LGHDT and YNNKEL (reference sequence). V was clipped by 1 base and J by 12 bases, with 10 bases between them. This CDR3 has 12 amino acids.

This clonotype was seen ten or more times. The chain couples TRBV3-1 to TRBJ2-7, with 7 bases aligning to TRBD1. Per germline, CDR1 LGHDT and CDR2 YNNKEL (reference sequence). Trimming took 6 bases from V and 3 from J; bases not matched to a gene: 5. This CDR3 comprises 13 residues. The CDR3 region is CASSYRDSYEQYF. The CDR3 DNA reads as TGTGCCAGCAGTTACCGGGACAGCTACGAGCAGTACTTC.

This clonotype was detected ten times or more. The CDR3 loop reads CASSWGLPLDTEAFF. CDR3 DNA sequence: TGTGCCAGCAGCTGGGGACTCCCACTGGACACTGAAGCTTTCTTT. The chain recombines TRBV5-6 with TRBJ1-1, with D tentatively TRBD1 (5 bases). Looked up from germline, CDR1 is SGHDT and CDR2 is YYEEEE. The CDR3 contains 15 residues. Between the trimmed V and J ends, which lost 3 bases and 3 bases, there was a span of 15 bases.

This clonotype was observed many times. This chain links TRBV6-6 with TRBJ2-4; 8 bases fit TRBD1. The V gene's germline CDR1 is MNHNY and CDR2 SVGAGI (reference sequence). With V trimmed by 5 bases and J by 7 bases, 19 bases remained unmatched. This CDR3 is 18 amino acids long. The CDR3 DNA reads TGTGCCAGCAGTCCCTTGTCAGGGGGCGCTTCGGTCTGGAACATTCAGTACTTC. Translating gives CASSPLSGGASVWNIQYF.

This clonotype was counted ten times or more. The chain joins TRBV5-1 to TRBJ2-5, with 12 bases lining up with TRBD2. This CDR3 region has 16 residues. Germline CDR1 reads SGHRS; CDR2 reads YFSETQ. V shed 4 bases, J shed 3 bases, and the junction held 7 bases outside the gene matches. CDR3 sequence: CASSVGLAGLKETQYF. The CDR3 DNA reads TGCGCCAGCAGCGTTGGACTAGCGGGGCTCAAAGAGACCCAGTACTTC.

This clonotype was detected ten times or more. The V gene is TRBV2, the J gene TRBJ1-5; no clear D. This CDR3 is 15 amino acids long. Germline V gene sequence: CDR1 SNHLY, CDR2 FYNNEI. The V and J ends lost 4 bases and 0 bases respectively, with 10 bases between them. As DNA, the CDR3 is TGTGCCAGCAGTGGCGGGTACAATAGCAATCAGCCCCAGCATTTT. It is translated as CASSGGYNSNQPQHF.

The chain couples TRBV5-6 to TRBJ1-1; 10 positions match TRBD1. V gave up 5 bases and J gave up 5 bases; unmatched junction bases: 3. The length of the CDR3 is 13 residues. Per germline, CDR1 SGHDT and CDR2 YYEEEE. Written as DNA, the CDR3 is TGTGCCAGCAGTTCGGACAGGGGGACTGAAGCTTTCTTT. As protein: CASSSDRGTEAFF.